Presented here are 4 T cell receptor beta chains from one specimen sequenced in a study of T cell repertoires in cytomegalovirus infection. Each CDR3 protein gets one entry after TCRdb re-called the reads with MiXCR. Of about 450,000 distinct CDR3 sequences detected, approximately 30% appear once; the ten largest clones hold roughly 13%. Sequenced material: PBMCs. Receptor source: a human donor in good health (CMV status not recorded). Some clones in this sample may be carry-over from other donors' samples.

A few counts support this clonotype. The gene calls are TRBV12-3 or TRBV12-4 and TRBJ1-5; D possibly corresponds to TRBD1 (5 bases). V lost 3 bases and J 6 bases, leaving 15 bases between the germline ends. The CDR3 spans 15 residues. The CDR3 reads CASSFKSRASQPQHF. In DNA form, the CDR3 reads TGTGCCAGCAGTTTCAAGAGCAGGGCCAGTCAGCCCCAGCATTTT.

This clonotype was recorded a few times. V usage is TRBV27 and J usage is TRBJ1-2; a weak D match, TRBD1 (5 bases). The CDR3 consists of 13 residues. Germline CDR1 reads MNHEY; CDR2 reads SMNVEV (reference sequence). V lost 2 bases to trimming and J lost 4 bases, with 8 bases between them. DNA of the CDR3: TGTGCCAGCAGTTTAATTGGGGGCTATGGCTACACCTTC. Protein product: CASSLIGGYGYTF.

This clonotype was detected many times. The chain has TRBV6-1 and TRBJ2-7, with 10 bases that match TRBD1. Germline values: CDR1 MNHNS, CDR2 SASEGT. The junction had 7 bases not matched to a gene; V was cut back by 6 bases and J by 2 bases. The length of the CDR3 is 15 residues. As DNA, the CDR3 is TGTGCCAGCAGAGCGACGGGACAGGGGACCTACGAGCAGTACTTC. This codes for CASRATGQGTYEQYF.

This clonotype was detected only once. The chain couples TRBV5-1 to TRBJ2-3; D is possibly TRBD1 or TRBD2 (6 bases each). V was clipped by 4 bases and J by 7 bases, with 19 bases between them. The length of the CDR3 is 15 residues. CDR1 and CDR2 (germline): SGHRS, YFSETQ. CDR3 region: CASSIGGPQRNTQYF. CDR3 coding DNA: TGCGCCAGCAGCATCGGGGGCCCCCAGAGAAATACGCAGTATTTT. The full variable domain, in which reference TRBV5-1 and TRBJ2-3 provide the parts outside the CDR3, is KAGVTQTPRYLIKTRGQQVTLSCSPISGHRSVSWYQQTPGQGLQFLFEYFSETQRNKGNFPGRFSGRQFSNSRSEMNVSTLELGDSALYLCASSIGGPQRNTQYFGPGTRLTVL.